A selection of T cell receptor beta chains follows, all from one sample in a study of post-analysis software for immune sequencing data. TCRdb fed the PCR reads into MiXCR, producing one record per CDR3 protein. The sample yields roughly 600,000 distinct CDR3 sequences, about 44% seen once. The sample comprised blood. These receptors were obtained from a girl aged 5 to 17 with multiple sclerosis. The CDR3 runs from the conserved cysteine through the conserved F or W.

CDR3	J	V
CASSLEGRLENSPLHF	TRBJ1-6	TRBV5-1
CATSRDGLAQETQYF	TRBJ2-5	TRBV15
CSVEPRLAGRHEQFF	TRBJ2-1	TRBV29-1
CASSQPSPTRNYYGYTF	TRBJ1-2	TRBV4-1
CASSKQLAGVDEQFF	TRBJ2-1	TRBV5-1
CSVSPLRETYNEQFF	TRBJ2-1	TRBV29-1
CASSDPDRGAYGYTF	TRBJ1-2	TRBV2
CASSLSWQETQYF	TRBJ2-5	TRBV7-9
CASSRQGPPEAFF	TRBJ1-1	TRBV6-5
CASSCGGSSYEQYF	TRBJ2-7	TRBV5-1
CSAQPGLEDTQYF	TRBJ2-3	TRBV20-1
CASITTRTSGYNEQFF	TRBJ2-1	TRBV12-3/TRBV12-4
CSARDSRTPYNEQFF	TRBJ2-1	TRBV20-1
CASSYSWVDQPQHF	TRBJ1-5	TRBV6-6
CATSDLARDGGWTQYF	.	TRBV24-1
CASSISANTGELFF	TRBJ2-2	TRBV12-3/TRBV12-4
CARPATGGTDTQYF	TRBJ2-3	TRBV27
CASSSVTRQGTEAFF	TRBJ1-1	TRBV12-3/TRBV12-4
CASRRTGLTVDQPQHF	TRBJ1-5	TRBV27
CASSLLGQGPYEQYF	.	TRBV7-3
CSGTGAGETQYF	TRBJ2-5	TRBV29-1
CASSSIGTGETQYF	TRBJ2-5	TRBV4-2
CASSPTSGRAPEQFF	TRBJ2-1	TRBV13
CASSLGRTGSLGYGYTF	TRBJ1-2	TRBV5-1
CAISDGGSSTEAFF	TRBJ1-1	TRBV10-3
CACSYKRGPREETQYF	TRBJ2-5	TRBV6-5
CASSVDYTRGYEQYF	.	TRBV9
CASSRGTGELFF	TRBJ2-2	TRBV4-1
CASSLRAVTWTQYF	TRBJ2-5	TRBV12-3/TRBV12-4
CASNFPPGRYQETQYF	TRBJ2-5	TRBV25-1
CSASFERGDIQYF	TRBJ2-4	TRBV29-1
CASRSDIDEQFF	TRBJ2-1	TRBV5-4
CASSLDRLAGPQETQYF	TRBJ2-5	TRBV11-2
CASSFSTNYGYTF	TRBJ1-2	TRBV6-6
CASSFGGLNEQFF	TRBJ2-1	TRBV12-3/TRBV12-4
CASSLRTSSYEQYF	TRBJ2-7	TRBV12-3/TRBV12-4
CAISEGASGGAAQYF	TRBJ2-5	TRBV10-3
CSVRGLATQGPTDMQYF	TRBJ2-3	TRBV29-1
CASSLKGREQYF	TRBJ2-5	TRBV7-2
CASSLGLAGLDTQYF	TRBJ2-3	TRBV11-2
CASSSIGGVGQFF	TRBJ2-1	TRBV2
CASRGPGTGEGYTF	TRBJ1-2	TRBV12-3/TRBV12-4
CASSLAGQGGYGYTF	TRBJ1-2	TRBV7-9
CASSSPTTDEQFF	TRBJ2-1	TRBV5-1
CASGGYTDTQYF	TRBJ2-3	TRBV7-2